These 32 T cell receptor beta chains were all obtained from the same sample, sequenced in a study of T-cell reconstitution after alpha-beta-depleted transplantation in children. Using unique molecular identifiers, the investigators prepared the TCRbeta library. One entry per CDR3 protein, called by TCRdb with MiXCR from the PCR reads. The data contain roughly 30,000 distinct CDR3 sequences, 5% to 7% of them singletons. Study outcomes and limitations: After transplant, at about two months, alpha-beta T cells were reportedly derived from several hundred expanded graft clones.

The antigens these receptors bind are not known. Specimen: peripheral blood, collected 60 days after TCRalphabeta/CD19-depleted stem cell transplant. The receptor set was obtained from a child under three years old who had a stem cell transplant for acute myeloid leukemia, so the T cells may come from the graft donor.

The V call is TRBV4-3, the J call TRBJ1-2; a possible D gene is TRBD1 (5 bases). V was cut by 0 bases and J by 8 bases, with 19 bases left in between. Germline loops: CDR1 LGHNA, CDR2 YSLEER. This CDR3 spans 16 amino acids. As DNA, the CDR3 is TGCGCCAGCAGCCAAGATTACGGGGGAGCACAAGGCGGCTACACCTTC. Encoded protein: CASSQDYGGAQGGYTF.

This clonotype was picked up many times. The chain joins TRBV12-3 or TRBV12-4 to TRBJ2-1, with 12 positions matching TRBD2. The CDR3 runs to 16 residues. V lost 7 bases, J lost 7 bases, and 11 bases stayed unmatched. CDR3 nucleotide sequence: TGTGCCAGCATTCCCCTAGCGGGGGGGGGTGGGAATGAGCAGTTCTTC. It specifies CASIPLAGGGGNEQFF.

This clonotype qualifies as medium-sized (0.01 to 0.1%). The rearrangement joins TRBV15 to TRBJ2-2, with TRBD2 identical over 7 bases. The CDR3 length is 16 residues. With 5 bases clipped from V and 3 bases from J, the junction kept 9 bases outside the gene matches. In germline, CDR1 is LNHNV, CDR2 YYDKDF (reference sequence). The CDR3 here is CATSPGGLADTGELFF. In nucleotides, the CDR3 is TGTGCCACCAGCCCCGGTGGTCTAGCGGACACCGGGGAGCTGTTTTTT.

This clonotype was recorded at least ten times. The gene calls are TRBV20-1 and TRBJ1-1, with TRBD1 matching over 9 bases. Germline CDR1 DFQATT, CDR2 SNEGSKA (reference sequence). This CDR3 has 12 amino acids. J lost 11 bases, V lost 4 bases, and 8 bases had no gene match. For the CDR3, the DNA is TGCAGTGCTAAGGGGACAGGGAAAAAGGCTTTCTTT. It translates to CSAKGTGKKAFF.

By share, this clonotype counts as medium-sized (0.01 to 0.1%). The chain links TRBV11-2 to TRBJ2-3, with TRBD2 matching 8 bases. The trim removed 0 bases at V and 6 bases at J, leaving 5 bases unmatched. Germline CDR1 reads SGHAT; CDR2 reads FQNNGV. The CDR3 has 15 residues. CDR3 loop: CASSLEWGGRDTQYF. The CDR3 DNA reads TGTGCCAGCAGCTTAGAGTGGGGCGGGAGGGATACGCAGTATTTT. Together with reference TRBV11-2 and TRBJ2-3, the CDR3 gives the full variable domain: EAGVAQSPRYKIIEKRQSVAFWCNPISGHATLYWYQQILGQGPKLLIQFQNNGVVDDSQLPKDRFSAERLKGVDSTLKIQPAKLEDSAVYLCASSLEWGGRDTQYFGPGTRLTVL.

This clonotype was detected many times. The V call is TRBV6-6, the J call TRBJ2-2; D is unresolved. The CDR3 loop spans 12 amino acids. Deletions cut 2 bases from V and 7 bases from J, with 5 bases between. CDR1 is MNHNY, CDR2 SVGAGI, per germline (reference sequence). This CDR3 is CASSYNGGELFF. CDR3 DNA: TGTGCCAGCAGTTACAATGGCGGGGAGCTGTTTTTT.

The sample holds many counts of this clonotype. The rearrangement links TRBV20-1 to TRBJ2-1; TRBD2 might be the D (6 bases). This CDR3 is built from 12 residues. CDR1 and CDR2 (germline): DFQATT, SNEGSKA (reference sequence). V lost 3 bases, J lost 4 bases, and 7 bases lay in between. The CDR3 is CSASGGYNEQFF. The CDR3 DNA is TGCAGTGCTAGCGGGGGTTACAATGAGCAGTTCTTC.

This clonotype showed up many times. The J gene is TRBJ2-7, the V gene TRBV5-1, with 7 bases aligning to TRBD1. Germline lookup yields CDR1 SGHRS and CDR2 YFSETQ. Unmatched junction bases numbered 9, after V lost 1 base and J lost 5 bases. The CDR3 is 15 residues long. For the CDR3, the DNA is TGCGCCAGCAGCTTGTACCCAGACAGGGAAGACGAGCAGTACTTC. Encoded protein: CASSLYPDREDEQYF.

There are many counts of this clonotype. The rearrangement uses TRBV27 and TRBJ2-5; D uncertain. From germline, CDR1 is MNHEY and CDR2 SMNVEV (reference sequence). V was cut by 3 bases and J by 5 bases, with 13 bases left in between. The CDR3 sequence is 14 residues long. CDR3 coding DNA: TGTGCCAGCAGTTTTTTGGGTTCGTGGGAGACCCAGTACTTC. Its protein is CASSFLGSWETQYF.

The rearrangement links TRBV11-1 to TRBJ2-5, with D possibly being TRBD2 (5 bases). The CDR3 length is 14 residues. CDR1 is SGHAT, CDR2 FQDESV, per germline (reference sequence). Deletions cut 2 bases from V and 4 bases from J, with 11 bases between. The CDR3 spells CASSLRGSRETQYF. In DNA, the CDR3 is TGTGCCAGCAGCTTAAGAGGGAGCAGAGAGACCCAGTACTTC.

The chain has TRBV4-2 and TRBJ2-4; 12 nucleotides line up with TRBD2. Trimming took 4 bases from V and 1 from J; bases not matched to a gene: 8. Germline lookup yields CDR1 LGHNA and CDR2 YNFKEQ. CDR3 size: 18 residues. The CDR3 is CASSPGLAGGAAKNIQYF. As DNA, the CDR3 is TGTGCCAGCAGCCCCGGGCTAGCGGGAGGGGCGGCCAAAAACATTCAGTACTTC.

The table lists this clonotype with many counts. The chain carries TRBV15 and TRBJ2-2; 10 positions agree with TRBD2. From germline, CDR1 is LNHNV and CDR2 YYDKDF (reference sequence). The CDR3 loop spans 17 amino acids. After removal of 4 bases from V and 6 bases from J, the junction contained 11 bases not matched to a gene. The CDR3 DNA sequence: TGTGCCACCAGCACCAACCCCTCGAGCGGGAGGGCCGGGGAGCTGTTTTTT. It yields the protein CATSTNPSSGRAGELFF.

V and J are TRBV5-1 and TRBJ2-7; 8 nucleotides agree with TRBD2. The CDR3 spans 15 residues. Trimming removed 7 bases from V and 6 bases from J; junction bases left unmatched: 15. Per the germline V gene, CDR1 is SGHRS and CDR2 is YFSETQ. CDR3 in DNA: TGCGCCAGCCGAACGGGGGGGGGGCTGGAGTCCGAGCAGTACTTC. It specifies CASRTGGGLESEQYF.

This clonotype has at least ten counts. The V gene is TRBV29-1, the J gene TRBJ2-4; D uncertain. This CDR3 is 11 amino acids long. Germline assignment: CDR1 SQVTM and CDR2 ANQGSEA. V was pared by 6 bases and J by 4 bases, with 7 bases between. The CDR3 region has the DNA TGCAGCGTCGCCCATAAAAACATTCAGTACTTC. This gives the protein CSVAHKNIQYF.

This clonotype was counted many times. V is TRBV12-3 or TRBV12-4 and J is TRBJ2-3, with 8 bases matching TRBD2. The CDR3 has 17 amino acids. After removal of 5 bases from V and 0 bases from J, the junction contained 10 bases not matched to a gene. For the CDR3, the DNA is TGTGCCAGCAGTAGCCCTCTAGCGGGTCCTAGCACAGATACGCAGTATTTT. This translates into CASSSPLAGPSTDTQYF.

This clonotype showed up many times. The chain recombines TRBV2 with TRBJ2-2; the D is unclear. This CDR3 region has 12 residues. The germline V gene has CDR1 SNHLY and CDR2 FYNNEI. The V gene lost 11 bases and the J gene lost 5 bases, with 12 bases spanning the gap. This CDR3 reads CAAGQSTGELFF. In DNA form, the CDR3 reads TGTGCCGCTGGGCAGTCTACCGGGGAGCTGTTTTTT.

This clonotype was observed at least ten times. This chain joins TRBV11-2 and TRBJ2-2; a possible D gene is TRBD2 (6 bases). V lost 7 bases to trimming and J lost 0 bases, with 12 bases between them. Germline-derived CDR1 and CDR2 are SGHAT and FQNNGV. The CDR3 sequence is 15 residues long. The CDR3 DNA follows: TGTGCCAGCAAAAAAAGGGACTCGAACACCGGGGAGCTGTTTTTT. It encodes CASKKRDSNTGELFF.

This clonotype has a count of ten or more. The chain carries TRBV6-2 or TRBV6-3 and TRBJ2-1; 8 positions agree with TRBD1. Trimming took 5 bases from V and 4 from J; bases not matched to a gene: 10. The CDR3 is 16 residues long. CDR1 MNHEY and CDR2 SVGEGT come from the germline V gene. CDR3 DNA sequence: TGTGCCAGCAGTCGGGCCCAGGGGGCGCGATACAATGAGCAGTTCTTC. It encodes CASSRAQGARYNEQFF.

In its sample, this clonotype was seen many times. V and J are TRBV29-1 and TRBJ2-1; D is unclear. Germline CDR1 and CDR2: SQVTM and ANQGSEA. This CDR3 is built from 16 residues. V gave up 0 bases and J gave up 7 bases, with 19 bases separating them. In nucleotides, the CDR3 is TGCAGCGTTGAAGATATTAAACGCCGTCTCCCTAATGAGCAGTTCTTC. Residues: CSVEDIKRRLPNEQFF.

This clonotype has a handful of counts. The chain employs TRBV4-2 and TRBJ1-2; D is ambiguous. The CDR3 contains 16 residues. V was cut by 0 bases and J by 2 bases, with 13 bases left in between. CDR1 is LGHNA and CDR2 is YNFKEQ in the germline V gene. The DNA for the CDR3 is TGTGCCAGCAGCCAAGATGTAGCAGCATCCAACTATGGCTACACCTTC. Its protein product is CASSQDVAASNYGYTF.

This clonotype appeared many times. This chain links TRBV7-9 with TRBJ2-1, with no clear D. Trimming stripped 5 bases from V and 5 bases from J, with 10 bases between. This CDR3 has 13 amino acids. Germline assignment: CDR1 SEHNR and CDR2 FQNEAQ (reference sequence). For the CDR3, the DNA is TGTGCCAGCAGCCCTGGCCGCAACAATGAGCAGTTCTTC. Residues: CASSPGRNNEQFF.

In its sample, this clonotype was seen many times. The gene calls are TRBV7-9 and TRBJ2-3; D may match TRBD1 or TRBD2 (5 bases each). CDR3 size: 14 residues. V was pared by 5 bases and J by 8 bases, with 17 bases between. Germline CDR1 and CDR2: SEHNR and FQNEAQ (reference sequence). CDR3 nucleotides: TGTGCCAGCAGCCCCAGGGACCAGCAGGGTACGCAGTATTTT. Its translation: CASSPRDQQGTQYF.

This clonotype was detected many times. CDR3 residues: CASRPGQKAWEQYF. In nucleotides, the CDR3 is TGTGCCAGCAGACCCGGACAGAAGGCCTGGGAGCAGTACTTC. The genes are TRBV6-1 and TRBJ2-7, with D possibly being TRBD1 (6 bases). V lost 6 bases and J lost 7, with 19 bases in between. The germline CDR1 and CDR2 sequences are MNHNS and SASEGT. The CDR3 is 14 residues long.

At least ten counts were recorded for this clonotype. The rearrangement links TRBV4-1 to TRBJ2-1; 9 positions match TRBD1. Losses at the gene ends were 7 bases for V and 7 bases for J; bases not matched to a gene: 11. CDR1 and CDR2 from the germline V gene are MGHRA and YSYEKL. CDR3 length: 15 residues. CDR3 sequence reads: CASNNWDRAGNEQFF. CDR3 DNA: TGCGCCAGCAACAACTGGGACAGGGCTGGGAATGAGCAGTTCTTC.

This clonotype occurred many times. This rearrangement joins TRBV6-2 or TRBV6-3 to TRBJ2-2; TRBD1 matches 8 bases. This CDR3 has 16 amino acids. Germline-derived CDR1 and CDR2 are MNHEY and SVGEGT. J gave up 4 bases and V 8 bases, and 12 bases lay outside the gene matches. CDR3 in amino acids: CASRYSRGLSTGELFF. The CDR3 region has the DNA TGTGCCAGCCGGTATTCCAGGGGGCTCTCCACCGGGGAGCTGTTTTTT.

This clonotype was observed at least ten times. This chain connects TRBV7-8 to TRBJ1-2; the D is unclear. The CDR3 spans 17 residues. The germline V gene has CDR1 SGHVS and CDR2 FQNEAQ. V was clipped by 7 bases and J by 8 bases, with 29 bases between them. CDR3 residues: CASTRGRFPPSRGGYTF. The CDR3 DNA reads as TGTGCCAGCACGCGGGGTAGGTTCCCACCGTCGAGAGGAGGCTACACCTTC.

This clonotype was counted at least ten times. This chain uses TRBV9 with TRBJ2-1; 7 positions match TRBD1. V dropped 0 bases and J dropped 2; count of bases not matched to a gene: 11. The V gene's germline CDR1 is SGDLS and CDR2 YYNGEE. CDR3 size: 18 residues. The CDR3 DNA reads TGTGCCAGCAGCGTAGCTACCGGGACAGCGATTACCTACAATGAGCAGTTCTTC. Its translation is CASSVATGTAITYNEQFF.

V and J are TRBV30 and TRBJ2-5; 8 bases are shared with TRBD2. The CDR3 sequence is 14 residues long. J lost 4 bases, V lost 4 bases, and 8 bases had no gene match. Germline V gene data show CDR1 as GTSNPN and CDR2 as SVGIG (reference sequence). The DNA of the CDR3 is TGTGCCTGGACCATGTACCGGGAGGGAGAGACCCAGTACTTC. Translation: CAWTMYREGETQYF.

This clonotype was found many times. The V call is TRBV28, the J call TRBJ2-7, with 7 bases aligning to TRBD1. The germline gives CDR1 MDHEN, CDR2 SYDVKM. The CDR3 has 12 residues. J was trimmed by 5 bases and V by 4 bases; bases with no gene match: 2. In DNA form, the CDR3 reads TGTGCCAGCAGTTACCAGGGGGACGAGCAGTACTTC. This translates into CASSYQGDEQYF.

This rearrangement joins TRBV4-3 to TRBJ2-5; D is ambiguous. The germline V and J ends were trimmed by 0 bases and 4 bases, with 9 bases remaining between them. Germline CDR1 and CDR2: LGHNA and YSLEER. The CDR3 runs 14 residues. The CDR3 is CASSQDPEGETQYF. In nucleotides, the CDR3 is TGCGCCAGCAGCCAAGACCCAGAAGGAGAGACCCAGTACTTC.

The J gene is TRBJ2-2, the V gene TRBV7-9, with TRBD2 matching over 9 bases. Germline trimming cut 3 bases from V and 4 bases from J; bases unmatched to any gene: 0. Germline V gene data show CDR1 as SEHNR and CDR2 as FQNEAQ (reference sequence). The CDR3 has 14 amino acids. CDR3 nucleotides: TGTGCCAGCAGCTTTAGCGGGGGCACCGGGGAGCTGTTTTTT. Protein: CASSFSGGTGELFF.

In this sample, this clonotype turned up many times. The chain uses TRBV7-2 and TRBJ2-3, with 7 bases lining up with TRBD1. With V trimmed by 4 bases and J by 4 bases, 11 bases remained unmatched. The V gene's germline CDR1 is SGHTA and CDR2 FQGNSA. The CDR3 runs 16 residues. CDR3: CASSSTGARASDTQYF. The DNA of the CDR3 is TGTGCCAGCAGCTCCACAGGGGCCCGGGCCTCAGATACGCAGTATTTT.